The clone carrying this T cell receptor beta chain was counted a single time. What it recognizes is unknown. These data originate in a study of OX40 agonist ivuxolimab in advanced cancers. Across the study: Treatment of patients was with ivuxolimab, an agonistic anti-OX40 (CD134) antibody. Three patients, one with hepatocellular carcinoma and two with cutaneous melanoma, achieved partial responses.

CDR1 ENHRY and CDR2 SYGVKD come from the germline V gene. Trimming removed 6 bases from V and 1 base from J; junction bases left unmatched: 3. CDR3 length: 15 amino acids. Study-level results: Individuals who were partial responders at 0.1-3.0 mg/kg had clonal expansion that ranked among the lowest.

Sequencing was performed with immunoSEQ multiplex PCR; in TCRdb, only in-frame clones are kept and a portion is missing. The sample has about 34,000 clones, roughly 91% seen once; the top ten hold roughly 4.2%. The rearrangement joins TRBV10-3 to TRBJ2-2; 9 nucleotides match TRBD1. The specimen was CD4+ or CD8+ T cells sorted from blood, collected in a trial of the OX40 agonist ivuxolimab. The receptor was isolated from an adult with an advanced solid tumor such as melanoma, head and neck, liver or kidney cancer. As DNA, the CDR3 is TGTGCCATCAGGCCGGGACAGGGGAACACCGGGGAGCTGTTTTTT. Translating it yields CAIRPGQGNTGELFF.